Following are 19 T cell receptor beta chains from one sample sequenced in a study of response to subunit inactivated influenza vaccine. TCRdb reprocessed the RT-PCR reads via MiXCR and lists one record per CDR3 protein. Of some 550,000 distinct CDR3 sequences in the sample, around 25% were seen once. These sequences were also reported in another study, on T cells expressing NK-cell markers. As that report states: UMIs accompanied the 5'RACE template switching by which TCR beta cDNA was made.

Specimen: CD4+ T cells sorted from PBMCs, collected roughly 12 days after vaccination. Receptors originate from a man aged 45 to 65 who received an inactivated influenza vaccine.

This clonotype was seen only a few times. The chain joins TRBV7-2 to TRBJ2-7; 9 bases are a match to TRBD1. V lost 6 bases, J lost 2 bases, and 8 bases stayed unmatched. Germline loops: CDR1 SGHTA, CDR2 FQGNSA. CDR3 length equals 15 residues. The CDR3, as DNA: TGTGCCAGCAGTCATGCCGGGACAGGGCCCTACGAGCAGTACTTC. Its protein is CASSHAGTGPYEQYF.

This clonotype has only a few counts. The chain employs TRBV20-1 and TRBJ1-2; D remains unclear. The V end lost 3 bases, the J end lost 8 bases, and 16 bases lay between the germline ends. CDR1 and CDR2 from the germline V gene are DFQATT and SNEGSKA (reference sequence). CDR3 size: 13 residues. CDR3 nucleotides: TGCAGTGCTAGCCCGCCCGGGCGCGAAGGCTACACCTTC. It translates to CSASPPGREGYTF.

This clonotype was observed a few times. V is TRBV11-2 and J is TRBJ1-1; D perhaps matches TRBD1 (5 bases). Trimming removed 3 bases at V and 11 bases at J, with 13 bases between. The CDR3 runs to 12 residues. Germline V gene sequence: CDR1 SGHAT, CDR2 FQNNGV. DNA for the CDR3: TGTGCCAGCAGCTTTTTCTTTGGGGGGGCTTTCTTT. It yields the protein CASSFFFGGAFF.

This clonotype was seen repeatedly, ten times or more. The chain carries TRBV20-1 and TRBJ2-7; D call uncertain. Trimming left V 6 bases short and J 3 bases short, with 24 bases between. There are 16 residues in the CDR3. Germline CDR1 reads DFQATT; CDR2 reads SNEGSKA (reference sequence). The DNA of the CDR3 is TGCAGTGCCCCAAAATGGGCGAGGATTTTAGACTACGAGCAGTACTTC. It specifies CSAPKWARILDYEQYF.

This clonotype was seen a few times. The chain combines TRBV14 with TRBJ2-5; 7 bases match TRBD1. With 2 bases clipped from V and 4 bases from J, the junction kept 4 bases outside the gene matches. Germline V gives CDR1 SGHDN, CDR2 FVKESK. The CDR3 is 14 amino acids. The CDR3 DNA reads as TGTGCCAGCAGCCAAAACAGGGGTGGAGAGACCCAGTACTTC. This codes for CASSQNRGGETQYF.

J is TRBJ2-1 and V is TRBV7-2; D is undetermined. CDR3 length: 15 amino acids. Germline CDR1 is SGHTA and CDR2 is FQGNSA. Deletions cut 1 base from V and 4 bases from J, with 11 bases between. CDR3 sequence: CASSLVGAPYNEQFF. DNA for the CDR3: TGTGCCAGCAGCTTAGTTGGCGCCCCTTACAATGAGCAGTTCTTC.

The V and J genes are TRBV7-2 and TRBJ2-7; no clear D. Germline CDR1 reads SGHTA; CDR2 reads FQGNSA. CDR3 length: 13 residues. V lost 5 bases, J lost 2 bases, and 10 bases lay in between. The CDR3, as DNA: TGTGCCAGCAGCCCCATAACAGCCTACGAGCAGTACTTC. As protein: CASSPITAYEQYF.

This chain links TRBV5-1 with TRBJ2-7; D possibly corresponds to TRBD1 (5 bases). Trimming left V 4 bases short and J 3 bases short, with 14 bases between. The germline gives CDR1 SGHRS, CDR2 YFSETQ. CDR3 length: 14 amino acids. CDR3 DNA sequence: TGCGCCAGCAGCCCCGACAGTGTTAACTACGAGCAGTACTTC. The encoded protein is CASSPDSVNYEQYF.

This clonotype has more than one count but fewer than ten. V is TRBV12-3 or TRBV12-4 and J is TRBJ1-1; D gene unclear. The CDR3 spans 15 residues. Trimming took off 3 bases at V and 1 base at J, with 12 bases between the two ends. The CDR3 reads CASSFSAYRNTEAFF. The DNA of the CDR3 is TGTGCCAGCAGTTTCAGCGCGTATAGGAACACTGAAGCTTTCTTT.

This clonotype was recorded a few times. The V call is TRBV4-1, the J call TRBJ2-2, with 13 positions matching TRBD2. J lost 6 bases, V lost 4 bases, and 5 bases had no gene match. CDR3 length: 16 residues. CDR1 and CDR2 from the germline V gene are MGHRA and YSYEKL. The CDR3 sequence is CASSLLAGGRAGELFF. The CDR3, as DNA: TGCGCCAGCAGCCTACTAGCGGGGGGGCGAGCCGGGGAGCTGTTTTTT.

The chain recombines TRBV20-1 with TRBJ2-7; D is perhaps TRBD1 or TRBD2 (5 bases each). V shed 1 base and J shed 3 bases, with 13 bases lying between them. This CDR3 is built from 14 residues. Germline V gene lookup returns CDR1 DFQATT and CDR2 SNEGSKA (reference sequence). The CDR3 DNA sequence: TGCAGTGCTAGAGTAGTGGGACGAAGCTACGAGCAGTACTTC. Encoded protein: CSARVVGRSYEQYF.

The chain is built from TRBV10-3 and TRBJ2-3; D perhaps matches TRBD1 (5 bases). The germline V gene encodes CDR1 ENHRY and CDR2 SYGVKD. Trimming took 3 bases from V and 2 from J, leaving 12 bases between them. The CDR3 runs 15 residues. The DNA of the CDR3 is TGTGCCATCAGTGAACAACTGGGGCACACAGATACGCAGTATTTT. It is translated as CAISEQLGHTDTQYF.

The rearrangement joins TRBV11-2 to TRBJ2-4, with 7 positions matching TRBD1. The J segment lost 1 base and the V segment lost 4 bases, leaving 4 bases of the junction unmatched. The CDR3 is made up of 15 amino acids. The germline V gene has CDR1 SGHAT and CDR2 FQNNGV. CDR3 sequence: CASSSIQGAKNIQYF. The DNA for the CDR3 is TGTGCCAGCAGCTCGATACAGGGGGCCAAAAACATTCAGTACTTC.

The chain combines TRBV12-3 or TRBV12-4 with TRBJ2-5; 8 bases agree with TRBD1. This CDR3 has 15 amino acids. Trimming at V came to 2 bases and at J to 3 bases, leaving 5 bases not matched to a gene. CDR3: CASSLSQGAEETQYF. In nucleotides, the CDR3 is TGTGCCAGCAGTTTAAGTCAGGGGGCTGAAGAGACCCAGTACTTC.

This rearrangement joins TRBV6-4 to TRBJ2-2; 8 bases align to TRBD1. CDR1 is MRHNA and CDR2 is SNTAGT in the germline V gene. The V segment lost 6 bases and the J segment 3 bases; nucleotides outside the gene matches: 12. The length of the CDR3 is 17 residues. The CDR3 DNA follows: TGTGCCAGCAGACCAACCGGGACAGGAAGTCACACCGGGGAGCTGTTTTTT. Translated, it gives CASRPTGTGSHTGELFF.

The chain's CDR3 is CASSPATGRRTEAFF. CDR3 DNA: TGTGCCAGCTCACCGGCGACAGGGCGGCGCACTGAAGCTTTCTTT. V usage is TRBV18 and J usage is TRBJ1-1, with TRBD1 matching over 7 bases. Unmatched junction bases numbered 8, after V lost 3 bases and J lost 4 bases. This CDR3 has 15 residues. Germline CDR1 is KGHSH and CDR2 is LQKENI.

V usage is TRBV30 and J usage is TRBJ1-1, with 11 bases that match TRBD1. CDR1 is GTSNPN, CDR2 SVGIG, per germline (reference sequence). The CDR3 length is 15 residues. V was pared by 5 bases and J by 2 bases, with 7 bases of the junction left unmatched. The DNA for the CDR3 is TGTGCCTGGGGACAGGGGGCGCGGGGCAACACTGAAGCTTTCTTT. This translates into CAWGQGARGNTEAFF.

The chain has TRBV7-8 and TRBJ1-2; D perhaps matches TRBD1 (5 bases). The V end was cut by 1 base, the J end by 1 base, with 16 bases between. This CDR3 spans 17 amino acids. Germline V gives CDR1 SGHVS, CDR2 FQNEAQ. This CDR3 reads CASSLGPLGAGNYGYTF. The CDR3 nucleotides read TGTGCCAGCAGCTTAGGCCCCCTTGGGGCGGGTAACTATGGCTACACCTTC.

The count of this clonotype is one. V gene TRBV30 combines with J gene TRBJ2-1, with D perhaps TRBD2 (6 bases). This CDR3 region has 13 residues. The germline V and J ends were trimmed by 5 bases and 1 base, with 9 bases remaining between them. In germline, CDR1 is GTSNPN, CDR2 SVGIG (reference sequence). The CDR3: CAWGRKSYNEQFF. The CDR3 nucleotides read TGTGCCTGGGGGAGGAAGTCCTACAATGAGCAGTTCTTC. The full variable domain, completed using reference TRBV30 and TRBJ2-1, is SQTIHQWPATLVQPVGSPLSLECTVEGTSNPNLYWYRQAAGRGLQLLFYSVGIGQISSEVPQNLSASRPQDRQFILSSKKLLLSDSGFYLCAWGRKSYNEQFFGPGTRLTVL.